The clone carrying this TCR beta chain was seen more than once but under ten times. As yet, its antigen is unknown. This entry comes from a study of response to subunit inactivated influenza vaccine. General observations from the study: Few new T cells, the authors suggested, are recruited by each seasonal influenza vaccination.

CDR1 is SGHDT and CDR2 is YYEEEE in the germline V gene. There are 14 residues in the CDR3. V gave up 4 bases and J gave up 4 bases, with 11 bases separating them. Using its own MiXCR run on the RT-PCR reads, TCRdb lists one record per CDR3 protein. The sample lists about 780,000 distinct CDR3 sequences, around a sixth seen once, with 11% in the top ten. V gene TRBV5-6 combines with J gene TRBJ2-2; unclear D gene. The TCR was taken from a man in his fifties or sixties who received an inactivated influenza vaccine. Sequencing used PBMCs from blood, obtained less than 6 days after vaccination. CDR3 coding DNA: TGTGCCAGCAGCCTGTTGAGTAGCACCGGGGAGCTGTTTTTT. It translates to CASSLLSSTGELFF.